The 10 T cell receptor beta chains in this list originate from one sample, sequenced in a study of cytomegalovirus exposure and HLA in healthy donors. Use of 60 Vbeta and 13 Jbeta primers characterized the PCR. Data came from immunoSEQ multiplex PCR; TCRdb stores just in-frame clones and leaves some out. Among 200,000 or so clones, nearly 80% were seen once, and the ten largest hold around 1.8%. Input material: PBMCs. The receptors shown here come from a man aged 18 to 29 in good health and CMV-seronegative.

This clone was seen just once. The chain joins TRBV6-5 to TRBJ2-1; the match to TRBD2 covers 9 bases. Germline assignment: CDR1 MNHEY and CDR2 SVGAGI. J was trimmed by 7 bases and V by 7 bases; bases with no gene match: 8. This CDR3 region has 14 residues. The CDR3 bases are TGTGCCAGCACCCCGGGACTAGCCTGGAATGAGCAGTTCTTC. It specifies CASTPGLAWNEQFF.

The chain couples TRBV27 to TRBJ1-4; D unresolved. Deletions cut 9 bases from V and 0 bases from J, with 14 bases between. The CDR3 totals 15 residues. CDR1 is MNHEY, CDR2 SMNVEV, per germline (reference sequence). CDR3 protein: CARSRIAATNEKLFF. The DNA for the CDR3 is TGTGCCAGATCCCGAATAGCTGCAACTAATGAAAAACTGTTTTTT. The whole variable domain, remainder taken from reference TRBV27 and TRBJ1-4, is EAQVTQNPRYLITVTGKKLTVTCSQNMNHEYMSWYRQDPGLGLRQIYYSMNVEVTDKGDVPEGYKVSRKEKRNFPLILESPSPNQTSLYFCARSRIAATNEKLFFGSGTQLSVL.

CDR3 amino acids: CASSESGGAGTGELFF. For the CDR3, the DNA is TGTGCCAGCAGTGAAAGCGGGGGGGCGGGCACCGGGGAGCTGTTTTTT. This chain links TRBV2 with TRBJ2-2; 10 bases agree with TRBD2. In germline, CDR1 is SNHLY, CDR2 FYNNEI. This CDR3 has 16 amino acids. V lost 2 bases and J lost 4; bases outside the gene matches: 4.

The count of this clone is one. The genes are TRBV11-2 and TRBJ1-3; D call uncertain. Looked up from germline, CDR1 is SGHAT and CDR2 is FQNNGV. The CDR3 spans 16 residues. Trimming left V 2 bases short and J 0 bases short, with 11 bases between. As DNA, the CDR3 is TGTGCCAGCAGCTTATTTCTACCTACCTCTGGAAACACCATATATTTT. This gives the protein CASSLFLPTSGNTIYF.

The V gene is TRBV11-3, the J gene TRBJ2-3; no definite D call. V shed 4 bases and J shed 5 bases, with 7 bases lying between them. Germline V gives CDR1 SGHNT, CDR2 YENEEA. The CDR3 covers 12 residues. CDR3 DNA sequence: TGTGCCAGCAGCTCCGGCGGAGATACGCAGTATTTT. Amino acids: CASSSGGDTQYF.

The chain is built from TRBV27 and TRBJ2-2; 8 bases align to TRBD2. V shed 4 bases, J shed 7 bases, and the junction held 11 bases outside the gene matches. This CDR3 spans 16 amino acids. The germline gives CDR1 MNHEY, CDR2 SMNVEV (reference sequence). The CDR3 loop is CASSSSGTRGIGELFF. CDR3 sequence (DNA): TGTGCCAGCAGTTCATCCGGGACTAGAGGCATCGGGGAGCTGTTTTTT.

In its sample, this clone was seen many times. The CDR3 reads CATPLCYSYEQYF. In nucleotides, the CDR3 is TGCGCCACTCCCCTTTGCTACTCCTACGAGCAGTACTTC. The J gene is TRBJ2-7, the V gene TRBV23-1; D gene uncertain. TRBV23-1 is placed among ORFs of uncertain function. Deletions cut 10 bases from V and 0 bases from J, with 13 bases between. CDR3 length: 13 residues.

The V and J genes are TRBV18 and TRBJ2-7; 7 bases fit TRBD1. V lost 1 base to trimming and J lost 5 bases; unmatched junction nucleotides: 5. Germline V gene lookup returns CDR1 KGHSH and CDR2 LQKENI. This CDR3 is 14 amino acids long. The CDR3 sequence is CASSPRDSMDEQYF. The CDR3 DNA is TGTGCCAGCTCACCACGGGACAGTATGGACGAGCAGTACTTC.

The CDR3 DNA reads TGTGCCAGCAGCCAGGGACAGGGGACTATGCAAGAGACCCAGTACTTC. Protein product: CASSQGQGTMQETQYF. The chain carries TRBV5-6 and TRBJ2-5; 10 bases match TRBD1. The J segment lost 2 bases and the V segment lost 4 bases, leaving 8 bases of the junction unmatched. Germline V gives CDR1 SGHDT, CDR2 YYEEEE. The CDR3 extends over 16 amino acids.

This clone was detected only a few times. This rearrangement joins TRBV6-1 to TRBJ2-2, with D tentatively TRBD2 (5 bases). Between the trimmed V and J ends, which lost 0 bases and 7 bases, there was a span of 12 bases. Germline V gives CDR1 MNHNS, CDR2 SASEGT. CDR3 length: 15 amino acids. The CDR3 nucleotides are TGTGCCAGCAGTGAAGCCCTGGAGCGGAGCGGGGAGCTGTTTTTT. Translated, it gives CASSEALERSGELFF.